This T cell receptor (beta chain) was recovered during a study of regulatory T cells in long-lasting Graves disease. Library construction for TCR beta used iRepertoire HTBI primers and Arm-PCR of CDR3 regions. Each CDR3 protein is one row after TCRdb ran MiXCR on the multiplex PCR reads. There are about 430,000 distinct CDR3 sequences in the sample; 21% occur only once, and roughly an eighth lies in the top ten. Described time point: persistent/refractory GD, antithyroid drugs over 5 years with positive TRAb. Scientists built the TCR library using RNA that was extracted from PBMCs. The germline CDR1 and CDR2 sequences are MDHEN and SYDVKM. The V segment lost 4 bases and the J segment 0 bases; nucleotides outside the gene matches: 5. The CDR3 has 16 residues.

Specimen: peripheral blood mononuclear cells (PBMCs), collected when the disease was refractory, from a patient treated with antithyroid drugs. The chain employs TRBV28 and TRBJ2-3, with 9 bases matching TRBD2. This TCR came from a female donor with Graves disease. The CDR3 DNA reads as TGTGCCAGCAGTTACCTAGCGGGACACAGCACAGATACGCAGTATTTT. Protein product: CASSYLAGHSTDTQYF.